This T cell receptor beta chain comes out of a study of cytomegalovirus exposure and HLA in healthy donors. With respect to this clone: Antigen specificity is unknown.

Trimming removed 6 bases from V and 12 bases from J; junction bases left unmatched: 3. The germline CDR1 and CDR2 sequences are DFQATT and SNEGSKA (reference sequence). The CDR3 extends over 11 amino acids. Overall study findings and caveats: Later analysis showed TCR association rates varying by HLA locus, highest for DRB1 and lowest for HLA-C. Researchers catalogued 160 or so TCR beta chains as cytomegalovirus-associated.

The PCR contained 60 Vbeta and 13 Jbeta primers. Clones were read by immunoSEQ multiplex PCR, and TCRdb kept only the in-frame ones, dropping some. The sample includes around 57,000 clones, 89% of them seen just once. The sample consisted of PBMCs. This clonotype was sampled from a man aged 30-40 years in good health and CMV-seropositive. V gene TRBV20-1 combines with J gene TRBJ2-1, with TRBD1 matching 12 bases. CDR3 residues: CSAGQGAVQFF. The CDR3 DNA is TGCAGTGCGGGACAGGGGGCGGTGCAGTTCTTC.